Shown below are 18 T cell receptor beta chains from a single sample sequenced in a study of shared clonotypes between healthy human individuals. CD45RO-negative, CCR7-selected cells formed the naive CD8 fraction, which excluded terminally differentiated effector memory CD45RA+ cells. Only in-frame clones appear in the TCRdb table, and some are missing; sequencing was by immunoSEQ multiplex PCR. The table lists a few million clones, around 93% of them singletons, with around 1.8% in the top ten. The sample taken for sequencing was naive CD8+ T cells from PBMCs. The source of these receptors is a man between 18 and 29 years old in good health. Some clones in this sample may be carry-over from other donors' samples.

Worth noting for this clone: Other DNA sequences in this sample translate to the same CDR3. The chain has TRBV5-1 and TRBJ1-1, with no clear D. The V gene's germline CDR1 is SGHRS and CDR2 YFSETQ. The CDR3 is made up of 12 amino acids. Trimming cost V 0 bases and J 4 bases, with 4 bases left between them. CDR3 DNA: TGCGCCAGCAGCTTGGCCTCCACTGAAGCTTTCTTT. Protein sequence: CASSLASTEAFF.

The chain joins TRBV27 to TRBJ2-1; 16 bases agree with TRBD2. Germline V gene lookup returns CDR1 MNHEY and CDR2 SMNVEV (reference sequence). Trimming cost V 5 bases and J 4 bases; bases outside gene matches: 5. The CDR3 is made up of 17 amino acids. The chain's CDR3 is CASSLGTSGRGYNEQFF. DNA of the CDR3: TGTGCCAGCAGTCTAGGGACTAGCGGGAGGGGATACAATGAGCAGTTCTTC.

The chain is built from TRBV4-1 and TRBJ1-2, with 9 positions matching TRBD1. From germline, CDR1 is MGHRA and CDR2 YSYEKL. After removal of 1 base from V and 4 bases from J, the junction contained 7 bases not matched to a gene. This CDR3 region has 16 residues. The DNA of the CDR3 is TGCGCCAGCAGCCAAGTACCCGGGACAGGGCTCTATGGCTACACCTTC. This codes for CASSQVPGTGLYGYTF.

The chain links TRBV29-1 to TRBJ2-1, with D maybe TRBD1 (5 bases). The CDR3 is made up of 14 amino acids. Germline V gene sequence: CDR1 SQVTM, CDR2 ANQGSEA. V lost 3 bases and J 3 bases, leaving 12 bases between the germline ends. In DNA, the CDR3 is TGCAGCGTTGAGTCGTCAGGGATCTACAATGAGCAGTTCTTC. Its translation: CSVESSGIYNEQFF.

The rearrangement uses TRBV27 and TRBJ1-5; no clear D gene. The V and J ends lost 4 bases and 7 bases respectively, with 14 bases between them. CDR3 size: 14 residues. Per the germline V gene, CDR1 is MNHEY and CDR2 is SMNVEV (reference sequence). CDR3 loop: CASSSAGGIQPQHF. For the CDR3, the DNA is TGTGCCAGCAGTTCGGCAGGTGGAATCCAGCCCCAGCATTTT.

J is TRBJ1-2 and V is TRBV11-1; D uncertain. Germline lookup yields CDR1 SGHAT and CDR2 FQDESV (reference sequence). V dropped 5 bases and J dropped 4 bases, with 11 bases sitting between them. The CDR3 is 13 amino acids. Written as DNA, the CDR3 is TGTGCCAGCAGCGGAGCGGTATTCTATGGCTACACCTTC. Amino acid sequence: CASSGAVFYGYTF.

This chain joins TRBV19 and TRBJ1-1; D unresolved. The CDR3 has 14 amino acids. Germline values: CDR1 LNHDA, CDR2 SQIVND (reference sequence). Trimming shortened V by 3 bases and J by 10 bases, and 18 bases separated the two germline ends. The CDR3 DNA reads TGTGCCAGTAGTATGCGCCAATACGGATACGGAGCTTTCTTT. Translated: CASSMRQYGYGAFF.

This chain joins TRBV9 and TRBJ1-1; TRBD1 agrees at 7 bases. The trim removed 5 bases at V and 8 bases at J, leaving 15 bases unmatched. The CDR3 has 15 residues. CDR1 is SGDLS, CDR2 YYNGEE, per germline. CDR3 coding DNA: TGTGCCAGCAGGAGGGTTCTAACAGGGGACCTGGAAGCTTTCTTT. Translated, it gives CASRRVLTGDLEAFF.

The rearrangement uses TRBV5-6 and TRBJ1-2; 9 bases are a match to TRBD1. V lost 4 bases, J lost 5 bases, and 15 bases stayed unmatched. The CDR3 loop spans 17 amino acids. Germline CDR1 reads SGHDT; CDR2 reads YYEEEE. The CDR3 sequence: CASSVLGQGPGEYGYTF. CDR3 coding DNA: TGTGCCAGCAGCGTCCTGGGACAGGGACCGGGGGAGTATGGCTACACCTTC.

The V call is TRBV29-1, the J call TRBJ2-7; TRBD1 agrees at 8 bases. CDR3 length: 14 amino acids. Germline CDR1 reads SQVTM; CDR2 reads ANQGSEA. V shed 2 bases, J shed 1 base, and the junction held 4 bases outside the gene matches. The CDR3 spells CSVEKTGDSYEQYF. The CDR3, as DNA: TGCAGCGTTGAAAAGACAGGGGATTCCTACGAGCAGTACTTC.

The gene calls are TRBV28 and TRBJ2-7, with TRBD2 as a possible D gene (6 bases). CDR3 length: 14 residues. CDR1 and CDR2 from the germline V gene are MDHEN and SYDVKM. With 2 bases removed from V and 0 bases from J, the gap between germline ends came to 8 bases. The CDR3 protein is CASSLRLVSYEQYF. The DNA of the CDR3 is TGTGCCAGCAGTTTAAGACTAGTCTCCTACGAGCAGTACTTC.

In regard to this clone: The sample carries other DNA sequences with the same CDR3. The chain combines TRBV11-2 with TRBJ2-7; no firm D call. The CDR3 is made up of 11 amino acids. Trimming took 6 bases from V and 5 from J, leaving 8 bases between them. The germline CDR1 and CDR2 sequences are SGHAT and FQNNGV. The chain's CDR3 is CASSLDDEQYF. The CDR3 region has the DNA TGTGCCAGCAGTCTGGATGACGAGCAGTACTTC.

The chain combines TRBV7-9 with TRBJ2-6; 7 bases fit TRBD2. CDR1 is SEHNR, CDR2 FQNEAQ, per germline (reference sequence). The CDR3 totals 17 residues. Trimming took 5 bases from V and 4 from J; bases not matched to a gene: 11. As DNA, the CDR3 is TGTGCCAGCAGCCCGAGGGACTACCACCCCGGGGCCAACGTCCTGACTTTC. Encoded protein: CASSPRDYHPGANVLTF.

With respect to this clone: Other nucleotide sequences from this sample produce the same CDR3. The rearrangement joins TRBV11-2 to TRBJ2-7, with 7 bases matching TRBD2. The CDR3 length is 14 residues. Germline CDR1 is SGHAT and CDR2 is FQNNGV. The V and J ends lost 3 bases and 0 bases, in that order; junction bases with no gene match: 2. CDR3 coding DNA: TGTGCCAGCAGCTTCGGCGGGGGCTCCTACGAGCAGTACTTC. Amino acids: CASSFGGGSYEQYF.

The CDR3 DNA reads as TGTGCCAGCAGCCAATCTTCCAACAATGAGCAGTTCTTC. Translation gives CASSQSSNNEQFF. The chain employs TRBV9 and TRBJ2-1; D gene ambiguous. The germline V and J ends were trimmed by 4 bases and 5 bases, with 10 bases remaining between them. This CDR3 spans 13 amino acids. From germline, CDR1 is SGDLS and CDR2 YYNGEE.

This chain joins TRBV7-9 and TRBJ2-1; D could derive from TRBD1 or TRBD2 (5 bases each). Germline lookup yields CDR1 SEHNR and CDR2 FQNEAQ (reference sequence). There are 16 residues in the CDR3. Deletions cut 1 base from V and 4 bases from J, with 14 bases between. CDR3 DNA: TGTGCCAGCAGCTTAGAGCAGGGACCTTTATACAATGAGCAGTTCTTC. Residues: CASSLEQGPLYNEQFF. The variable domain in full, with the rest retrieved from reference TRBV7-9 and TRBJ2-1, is DTGVSQNPRHKITKRGQNVTFRCDPISEHNRLYWYRQTLGQGPEFLTYFQNEAQLEKSRLLSDRFSAERPKGSFSTLEIQRTEQGDSAMYLCASSLEQGPLYNEQFFGPGTRLTVL.

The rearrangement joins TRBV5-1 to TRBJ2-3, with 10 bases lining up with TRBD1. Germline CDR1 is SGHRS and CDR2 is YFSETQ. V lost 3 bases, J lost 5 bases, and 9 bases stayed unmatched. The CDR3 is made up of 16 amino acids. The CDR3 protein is CASSSNGRTGGDTQYF. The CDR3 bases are TGCGCCAGCAGCTCGAACGGACGGACAGGGGGAGATACGCAGTATTTT.

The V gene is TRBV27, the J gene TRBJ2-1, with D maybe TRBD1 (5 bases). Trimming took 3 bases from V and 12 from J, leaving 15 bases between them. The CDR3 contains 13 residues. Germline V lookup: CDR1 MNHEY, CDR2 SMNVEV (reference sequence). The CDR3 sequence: CASSFGAADWQFF. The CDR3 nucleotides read TGTGCCAGCAGTTTTGGGGCAGCCGATTGGCAGTTCTTC.